The rows below give T cell receptor beta chains drawn from one sample of a study of cytomegalovirus exposure and HLA in healthy donors. TCRdb keeps only in-frame clones here, not all; method: immunoSEQ multiplex PCR. The table has about 100,000 clones, more than 75% seen once. The sample comprised PBMCs. The receptors here all came from a woman between 50 and 59 years old in good health and CMV-seropositive. The CDR3 runs from the conserved cysteine through the conserved F or W. A D gene is named only where the DNA matches it firmly. Some rows have no size entry. The others give once, few or many, or a class for an expanded clone.

V gene,D gene,J gene,clone size,CDR3 DNA,CDR3 protein
TRBV2,TRBD2,TRBJ2-1,.,TGTGCCAGCAGGGGGTGGCTAGCGGGGGAGGATGAGCAGTTCTTC,CASRGWLAGEDEQFF
TRBV4-2,.,TRBJ2-1,.,TGTGCCAGCAGCCAAGCCCCCGGGAGCAGCGGTGAGCAGTTCTTC,CASSQAPGSSGEQFF
TRBV7-3,.,TRBJ2-2,.,TGTGCCAGCAGTTCAGAGAACACCGGGGAGCTGTTTTTT,CASSSENTGELFF
TRBV27,.,TRBJ2-2,.,TGTGCCAGCAGTTTAATGGGGGCAAACACCGGGGAGCTGTTTTTT,CASSLMGANTGELFF
TRBV4-1,TRBD1,TRBJ1-1,few,TGCGCCAGCAGCCAAAGACAGGGGAAGAACACTGAAGCTTTCTTT,CASSQRQGKNTEAFF
TRBV9,.,TRBJ2-1,.,TGTGCCAGCACACCGTCGGGCAGGCCTGAGGGCAATGAGCAGTTCTTC,CASTPSGRPEGNEQFF
TRBV2,.,TRBJ2-1,.,TGTGCCAGCACGGGGGATGAGCAGTTCTTC,CASTGDEQFF
TRBV18,.,TRBJ1-1,.,TGTGCCAGCTCACGCGTGTTTTCTGAAGCTTTCTTT,CASSRVFSEAFF
TRBV11-2,TRBD2,TRBJ2-5,.,TGTGCCAGCAGCTTAGACCCAGTAGCGGGAGGGCAAGAGACCCAGTACTTC,CASSLDPVAGGQETQYF
TRBV30,.,TRBJ1-1,.,TGTGCCTGGATGGGCGGGATCAGGACTGAAGCTTTCTTT,CAWMGGIRTEAFF
TRBV29-1,TRBD1,TRBJ2-1,.,TGCAGCGTTGAAGAGGACAGGGGTGGGAATGAGCAGTTCTTC,CSVEEDRGGNEQFF
TRBV2,.,TRBJ1-1,.,TGTGCCAGCCCGAGGGGGGGGAGGAACACTGAAGCTTTCTTT,CASPRGGRNTEAFF
TRBV10-2,TRBD2,TRBJ2-5,.,TGCGCCAGCAGTGACAGGGAGGGAGAGACCCAGTACTTC,CASSDREGETQYF
TRBV6-4,.,TRBJ2-3,.,TGTGCCAGCAGTGTTGATGGGGCGCCTGATACGCAGTATTTT,CASSVDGAPDTQYF
TRBV27,.,TRBJ2-5,.,TGTGCCAGCAGTCGTCGGAGAGAAGAGACCCAGTACTTC,CASSRRREETQYF
TRBV10-1,TRBD1,TRBJ2-1,.,TGCGCCAGCAGTCCCTTGCAGGGGGCGGGTGAGCAGTTCTTC,CASSPLQGAGEQFF
TRBV6-5,.,TRBJ2-1,.,TGTGCCAGCACCGCGGGCCGCTCCAGTGAGCAGTTCTTC,CASTAGRSSEQFF
TRBV5-8,.,TRBJ1-1,.,TGTGCCAGCAAGGGAGGACCGAACACTGAAGCTTTCTTT,CASKGGPNTEAFF
TRBV16,TRBD1,TRBJ1-2,.,TGTGCCAGCCGCACCGGGACAGGGGCCTATGGCTACACCTTC,CASRTGTGAYGYTF
TRBV14,TRBD1,TRBJ1-2,.,TGTGCCAGCAGCCAAGATCCGAGGGGGCGTAGTGGCTACACCTTC,CASSQDPRGRSGYTF
TRBV14,.,TRBJ2-5,few,TGTGCCAGCAGCCAAGGACTAGGGCACCGCCAAGAGACCCAGTACTTC,CASSQGLGHRQETQYF
TRBV11-3,TRBD2,TRBJ2-2,.,TGTGCCAGCAGCAGGGGACTAGCGGGACCCACCGGGGAGCTGTTTTTT,CASSRGLAGPTGELFF
TRBV5-1,TRBD2,TRBJ2-7,.,TGCGCCAGCAGCGCGGGACTAGCGGACGAGCAGTACTTC,CASSAGLADEQYF
TRBV30,TRBD1,TRBJ2-7,.,TGTGCCTGGAGTGACCGGGACAGAGAGTCTGGCTTGGAGCAGTACTTC,CAWSDRDRESGLEQYF
TRBV2,TRBD2,TRBJ2-7,.,TGTGCCAGCTCCCTTAAGGCAACTAGCGGAGAGCAGTACTTC,CASSLKATSGEQYF
TRBV30,.,TRBJ2-2,.,TGTGCCTGGACCCCAGCCCCGGGCACCGGGGAGCTGTTTTTT,CAWTPAPGTGELFF